This TCR beta chain was captured by sequencing in a study of CD8 T cells in ankylosing spondylitis. This clonotype was counted many times. In TCRdb, the 5' RACE reads were re-called with MiXCR into one record per CDR3 protein. The sample lists 100,000 to 150,000 distinct CDR3 sequences, over 6.5% occurring once. This CDR3 has 14 residues. Per germline, CDR1 SGHRS and CDR2 YFSETQ. Trimming removed 3 bases from V and 3 bases from J; junction bases left unmatched: 4. The sample was blood, either unsorted or a sorted T cell fraction (not recorded which). The chain links TRBV5-1 to TRBJ1-1, with 8 positions matching TRBD1. The sequence was obtained from a male donor with ankylosing spondylitis or in good health (not recorded which). In DNA, the CDR3 is TGCGCCAGCAGCTGGACAGGGTTGGACACTGAAGCTTTCTTT. Translated, it gives CASSWTGLDTEAFF.